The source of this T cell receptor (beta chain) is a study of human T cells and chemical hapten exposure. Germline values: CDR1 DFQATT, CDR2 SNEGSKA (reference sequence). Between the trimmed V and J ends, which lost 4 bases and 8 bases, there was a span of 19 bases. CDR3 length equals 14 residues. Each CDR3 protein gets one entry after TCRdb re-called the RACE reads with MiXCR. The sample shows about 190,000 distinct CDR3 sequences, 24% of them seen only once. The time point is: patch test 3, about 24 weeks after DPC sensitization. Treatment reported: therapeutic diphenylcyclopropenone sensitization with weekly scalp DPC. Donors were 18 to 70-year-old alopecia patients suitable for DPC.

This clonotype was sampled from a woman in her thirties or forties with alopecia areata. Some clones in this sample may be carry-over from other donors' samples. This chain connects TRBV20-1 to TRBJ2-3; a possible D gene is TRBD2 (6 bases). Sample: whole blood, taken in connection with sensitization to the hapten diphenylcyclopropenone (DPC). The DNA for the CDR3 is TGCAGTGCTAACGGCTGGCGGGATCCCGCTACGCAGTATTTT. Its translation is CSANGWRDPATQYF.